The clone carrying this T cell receptor (beta chain) has more than one count but fewer than ten. The record originates from a study of CD8+ T cells in alopecia areata. Study overall: For the treated group, dosing was oral tofacitinib at 5 to 10 mg twice daily.

Looked up from germline, CDR1 is SQVTM and CDR2 is ANQGSEA. This CDR3 spans 10 amino acids. With 4 bases removed from V and 5 bases from J, the gap between germline ends came to 6 bases. Indicated treatment: oral pan-JAK inhibitor, 5-10 mg twice daily. Those with alopecia areata gave lesional scalp punch biopsies and peripheral blood. Reverse transcribed after extraction, RNA yielded cDNA as the sequencing template. The assay was immunoSEQ multiplex PCR, and TCRdb's table has in-frame clones only and misses some. The sample includes 40,000 to 50,000 clones, roughly 65% of them seen just once. V gene TRBV29-1 combines with J gene TRBJ2-7, with D possibly TRBD2 on 5 matching bases. Specimen: CD8+ T cells sorted from blood, collected at week 4, from a patient treated with tofacitinib. The clonotype originates from a human donor with alopecia areata. The CDR3 reads CSVGGNEQYF. CDR3 DNA: TGCAGCGTTGGAGGGAACGAGCAGTACTTC.